Below are 27 T cell receptor beta chains sequenced from a single sample in a study of regulatory T cells in long-lasting Graves disease. The authors built TCR beta libraries using iRepertoire HTBI primers and Arm-PCR of CDR3 regions. TCRdb processed the multiplex PCR reads anew with MiXCR; each CDR3 protein has one entry. The sample carries almost 350,000 distinct CDR3 sequences, roughly 21% recorded once. Specified time point: persistent/refractory GD, antithyroid drugs over 5 years with positive TRAb. Extracted PBMC RNA gave rise to the TCR library. The input for sequencing was peripheral blood mononuclear cells (PBMCs), taken when the disease was refractory, from a patient treated with antithyroid drugs. Source of these receptors: a female donor with Graves disease.

This clonotype was seen repeatedly, ten times or more. V and J are TRBV12-3 or TRBV12-4 and TRBJ2-4; TRBD1 might be the D (6 bases). V dropped 3 bases and J dropped 9 bases, with 15 bases sitting between them. The CDR3 is made up of 14 amino acids. The CDR3 DNA follows: TGTGCCAGCAGTTTCGTGGACAGAGGGGGCATTCAGTACTTC. Amino acids: CASSFVDRGGIQYF.

This clonotype was counted at least ten times. The chain joins TRBV12-3 or TRBV12-4 to TRBJ1-5; D gene ambiguous. CDR3 length equals 13 residues. Trimming removed 1 base at V and 6 bases at J, with 7 bases between. CDR3: CASSLGVVQPQHF. In nucleotides, the CDR3 is TGTGCCAGCAGTTTAGGAGTGGTTCAGCCCCAGCATTTT.

In this sample, this clonotype turned up a few times. The chain uses TRBV11-3 and TRBJ2-7; TRBD1 agrees at 7 bases. The CDR3 consists of 18 residues. Germline V gene sequence: CDR1 SGHNT, CDR2 YENEEA. V dropped 3 bases and J dropped 5; count of bases not matched to a gene: 19. The CDR3 region has the DNA TGTGCCAGCAGCTTCGGGGAGTCTTACAGGGGAAGAATCGACGAGCAGTACTTC. Amino acid sequence: CASSFGESYRGRIDEQYF.

The table lists this clonotype with many counts. The gene calls are TRBV6-1 and TRBJ1-1; 8 positions agree with TRBD1. Trimming took 5 bases from V and 1 from J; bases not matched to a gene: 9. The CDR3 spans 16 residues. Per the germline V gene, CDR1 is MNHNS and CDR2 is SASEGT. The CDR3 DNA sequence: TGTGCCAGCAGTCGAGCCGGACAGGGATGGAACACTGAAGCTTTCTTT. This translates into CASSRAGQGWNTEAFF.

This clonotype was counted only a few times. The J gene is TRBJ2-7, the V gene TRBV19; tentatively, D is TRBD1 or TRBD2 (5 bases each). Germline V gene sequence: CDR1 LNHDA, CDR2 SQIVND (reference sequence). V was clipped by 3 bases and J by 4 bases, with 25 bases between them. The CDR3 runs to 18 residues. The DNA of the CDR3 is TGTGCCAGTAGTATTCGGCTTGGGGGTTCTGCTATGACTTACGAGCAGTACTTC. It specifies CASSIRLGGSAMTYEQYF. Together with reference TRBV19 and TRBJ2-7, the CDR3 gives the full variable domain: DGGITQSPKYLFRKEGQNVTLSCEQNLNHDAMYWYRQDPGQGLRLIYYSQIVNDFQKGDIAEGYSVSREKKESFPLTVTSAQKNPTAFYLCASSIRLGGSAMTYEQYFGPGTRLTVT.

CDR3 amino acids: CAWSTGQGYSNQPQHF. In DNA form, the CDR3 reads TGTGCCTGGAGTACGGGACAGGGGTATAGCAATCAGCCCCAGCATTTT. The V gene is TRBV30, the J gene TRBJ1-5, with 10 bases matching TRBD1. Losses at the gene ends were 2 bases for V and 0 bases for J; bases not matched to a gene: 4. This CDR3 comprises 16 residues. CDR1 is GTSNPN, CDR2 SVGIG, per germline (reference sequence). The full variable domain, rest sourced from reference TRBV30 and TRBJ1-5, is SQTIHQWPATLVQPVGSPLSLECTVEGTSNPNLYWYRQAAGRGLQLLFYSVGIGQISSEVPQNLSASRPQDRQFILSSKKLLLSDSGFYLCAWSTGQGYSNQPQHFGDGTRLSIL.

The sample holds many counts of this clonotype. The CDR3 DNA follows: TGTGCCAGCAGTTTGCGGGGCCGAAATATGAACACTGAAGCTTTCTTT. Amino acid sequence: CASSLRGRNMNTEAFF. The chain joins TRBV28 to TRBJ1-1; tentative D call: TRBD1 (5 bases). The germline V gene encodes CDR1 MDHEN and CDR2 SYDVKM. This CDR3 comprises 16 residues. V was clipped by 3 bases and J by 0 bases, with 14 bases between them. The variable domain in full, completed from reference TRBV28 and TRBJ1-1, reads DVKVTQSSRYLVKRTGEKVFLECVQDMDHENMFWYRQDPGLGLRLIYFSYDVKMKEKGDIPEGYSVSREKKERFSLILESASTNQTSMYLCASSLRGRNMNTEAFFGQGTRLTVV.

In this sample, this clonotype turned up a few times. The chain recombines TRBV5-1 with TRBJ1-6; 7 nucleotides agree with TRBD1. This CDR3 region has 14 residues. Per the germline V gene, CDR1 is SGHRS and CDR2 is YFSETQ. Unmatched junction bases numbered 6, after V lost 5 bases and J lost 7 bases. The CDR3 loop reads CASSRQGDNSPLHF. The CDR3, as DNA: TGCGCCAGCAGTCGACAGGGAGACAATTCACCCCTCCACTTT.

Many counts were recorded for this clonotype. The V and J genes are TRBV29-1 and TRBJ1-2; D may be TRBD1 (5 bases). V dropped 6 bases and J dropped 4 bases, with 12 bases sitting between them. The CDR3 loop spans 12 amino acids. CDR1 and CDR2 (germline): SQVTM, ANQGSEA. The CDR3: CSVSRGAYGYTF. In DNA, the CDR3 is TGCAGCGTATCCCGGGGCGCCTATGGCTACACCTTC.

This clonotype was counted once. The chain joins TRBV25-1 to TRBJ2-1, with a weak D call TRBD1 (6 bases). V lost 8 bases and J 6 bases, leaving 14 bases between the germline ends. In germline, CDR1 is MGHDK, CDR2 SYGVNS. The CDR3 contains 13 residues. The CDR3 here is CASSRQVINEQFF. The CDR3 DNA reads as TGTGCCAGCTCTCGACAGGTAATCAATGAGCAGTTCTTC.

About this clonotype: This may arise from a read error, as a much more abundant clone is one base away. Because it lacks the conserved phenylalanine or tryptophan at the end, this CDR3 is likely a read error. This rearrangement joins TRBV5-5 to TRBJ1-1; D might be TRBD1 (5 bases). V lost 1 base and J 1 base, leaving 23 bases between the germline ends. CDR3 size: 19 residues. CDR1 is SGHKS, CDR2 YYEKEE, per germline (reference sequence). The CDR3 DNA reads as TGTGCCAGCAGCTTGAGGATCGGGGGGGGTCAGGTCCCGAACACTGAAGCTTTCCTT. Translating it yields CASSLRIGGGQVPNTEAFL.

This clonotype showed up many times. The chain links TRBV12-3 or TRBV12-4 to TRBJ1-1; D is unclear. Trimming removed 6 bases at V and 3 bases at J, with 5 bases between. This CDR3 contains 11 residues. The CDR3 protein is CASRYYTEAFF. The CDR3 region has the DNA TGTGCCAGCAGATATTACACTGAAGCTTTCTTT.

The chain employs TRBV28 and TRBJ2-7, with D perhaps matching TRBD2 (7 bases). There are 15 residues in the CDR3. Germline CDR1 reads MDHEN; CDR2 reads SYDVKM. V lost 2 bases and J lost 6, with 17 bases in between. CDR3 sequence (DNA): TGTGCCAGCAGTTTACTCGGGGAGGGGGTTAGCGAGCAGTACTTC. Protein sequence: CASSLLGEGVSEQYF. The full variable domain, its missing parts supplied by reference TRBV28 and TRBJ2-7, is DVKVTQSSRYLVKRTGEKVFLECVQDMDHENMFWYRQDPGLGLRLIYFSYDVKMKEKGDIPEGYSVSREKKERFSLILESASTNQTSMYLCASSLLGEGVSEQYFGPGTRLTVT.

This clonotype showed up just a few times. This rearrangement joins TRBV29-1 to TRBJ2-3; no reliable D call. V lost 5 bases, J lost 4 bases, and 10 bases lay in between. The CDR3 has 12 residues. Germline V gives CDR1 SQVTM, CDR2 ANQGSEA. CDR3 nucleotides: TGCAGCGTTACCCAGATCGCAGATACGCAGTATTTT. Translation gives CSVTQIADTQYF.

This clonotype occurred many times. The chain combines TRBV7-8 with TRBJ2-5; D may be TRBD2 (6 bases). Germline V gives CDR1 SGHVS, CDR2 FQNEAQ. V lost 5 bases and J 3 bases, leaving 10 bases between the germline ends. CDR3 length equals 13 residues. The CDR3 region has the DNA TGTGCCAGCAGCGACTGGGGGGAAGAGACCCAGTACTTC. It encodes CASSDWGEETQYF.

Many counts were recorded for this clonotype. This sequence joins TRBV2 and TRBJ2-7; the match to TRBD1 covers 8 bases. Germline CDR1 is SNHLY and CDR2 is FYNNEI. This CDR3 contains 13 residues. Trimming cost V 6 bases and J 4 bases; bases outside gene matches: 5. The CDR3 DNA follows: TGTGCCAGCAGCCGGACAGGGTCGTACGAGCAGTACTTC. Translation: CASSRTGSYEQYF.

The chain is built from TRBV29-1 and TRBJ2-3, with D perhaps TRBD2 (5 bases). The CDR3 runs 13 residues. The V end lost 8 bases, the J end lost 0 bases, and 12 bases lay between the germline ends. CDR1 and CDR2 (germline): SQVTM, ANQGSEA. The CDR3 DNA follows: TGCAGCATGGGAGTCCCTAGCACAGATACGCAGTATTTT. Translation gives CSMGVPSTDTQYF.

Only a few counts were recorded for this clonotype. V gene TRBV6-5 combines with J gene TRBJ2-2, with 7 bases identical to TRBD2. From germline, CDR1 is MNHEY and CDR2 SVGAGI. With 0 bases clipped from V and 4 bases from J, the junction kept 5 bases outside the gene matches. This CDR3 is built from 16 residues. The CDR3 sequence: CASSYSSGLPTGELFF. CDR3 DNA sequence: TGTGCCAGCAGTTACTCGTCGGGACTACCCACCGGGGAGCTGTTTTTT.

This clonotype was detected only a few times. V and J are TRBV4-3 and TRBJ1-4; 8 bases fit TRBD1. The length of the CDR3 is 15 residues. The germline CDR1 and CDR2 sequences are LGHNA and YSLEER. Unmatched junction bases numbered 8, after V lost 3 bases and J lost 8 bases. CDR3 bases: TGCGCCAGCAGCCATGGCGGCCAGGGGGCGGAAAAACTGTTTTTT. It yields the protein CASSHGGQGAEKLFF.

Comment on this clonotype: A much larger clonotype is one base distant, so this may be a read error. The rearrangement links TRBV7-2 to TRBJ2-7; TRBD1 matches 8 bases. J gave up 3 bases and V 4 bases, and 8 bases lay outside the gene matches. This CDR3 comprises 15 residues. CDR1 and CDR2 (germline): SGHTA, FQGNSA. The CDR3 sequence: CASSSVPGTGYEQYF. CDR3 nucleotide sequence: TGTGCCAGCAGCTCAGTCCCTGGGACAGGCTACGAGCAGTACTTC.

This clonotype was picked up many times. The chain couples TRBV3-1 to TRBJ2-4; 11 bases are shared with TRBD2. V was pared by 3 bases and J by 0 bases, with 7 bases of the junction left unmatched. This CDR3 is built from 18 residues. Germline-derived CDR1 and CDR2 are LGHDT and YNNKEL (reference sequence). This CDR3 is CASSQTSGIGVAKNIQYF. In nucleotides, the CDR3 is TGTGCCAGCAGCCAGACTAGCGGGATCGGTGTAGCCAAAAACATTCAGTACTTC.

The chain employs TRBV30 and TRBJ1-2; 10 bases match TRBD1. CDR3 length: 14 residues. V trimming: 2 bases; J trimming: 6 bases; junction bases outside the gene matches: 6. Germline CDR1 reads GTSNPN; CDR2 reads SVGIG (reference sequence). Here the CDR3 DNA reads TGTGCCTGGAGTTATCTCGGGACAGGGGATGGCTACACCTTC. It is translated as CAWSYLGTGDGYTF.

This clonotype was detected many times. The V call is TRBV6-1, the J call TRBJ2-7, with 7 bases that match TRBD2. The CDR3 covers 15 residues. CDR1 is MNHNS and CDR2 is SASEGT in the germline V gene. The V and J ends lost 0 bases and 3 bases, in that order; junction bases with no gene match: 5. In DNA, the CDR3 is TGTGCCAGCAGTGAAGCGCACGGGAGGTACTACGAGCAGTACTTC. As protein: CASSEAHGRYYEQYF.

In its sample, this clonotype was seen a few times. The J gene is TRBJ2-5, the V gene TRBV13; D is perhaps TRBD2 (6 bases). Germline-derived CDR1 and CDR2 are PRHDT and FYEKMQ (reference sequence). V was cut by 3 bases and J by 5 bases, with 19 bases left in between. The CDR3 totals 16 residues. CDR3 sequence: CASSFSLSGDGETQYF. DNA for the CDR3: TGTGCCAGCAGCTTCTCCCTCTCGGGAGATGGTGAGACCCAGTACTTC.

The chain has TRBV20-1 and TRBJ2-5; no firm D call. Germline values: CDR1 DFQATT, CDR2 SNEGSKA (reference sequence). V lost 3 bases and J lost 3, with 11 bases in between. This CDR3 is 13 amino acids long. CDR3 amino acids: CSASRVVEETQYF. As DNA, the CDR3 is TGCAGTGCTAGTCGGGTGGTCGAAGAGACCCAGTACTTC.

This clonotype was picked up many times. The genes are TRBV11-3 and TRBJ2-5; 13 nucleotides align to TRBD2. Germline V gene sequence: CDR1 SGHNT, CDR2 YENEEA. This CDR3 has 15 residues. After removal of 5 bases from V and 7 bases from J, the junction contained 7 bases not matched to a gene. CDR3 nucleotide sequence: TGTGCCAGCAGCGAGGGACTAGCGGGATTAGGGACCCAGTACTTC. Amino acids: CASSEGLAGLGTQYF.

The chain is built from TRBV12-5 and TRBJ2-2; 11 nucleotides align to TRBD2. The CDR3 loop spans 17 amino acids. Trimming took 6 bases from V and 4 from J; bases not matched to a gene: 10. Germline V gene lookup returns CDR1 LGHNT and CDR2 FRNRAP. The CDR3 here is CASGSKFSGGATGELFF. The DNA of the CDR3 is TGTGCTAGTGGCTCGAAATTTAGCGGGGGGGCCACCGGGGAGCTGTTTTTT.